These T cell receptor beta chains were read from a single sample in a study of blood T cell repertoires in COVID-19. Assay: immunoSEQ multiplex PCR; the TCRdb copy retains only in-frame clones and omits some. The repertoire has 200,000 to 300,000 clones, around 85% of them found once; the top ten carry about 8%. The specimen was peripheral blood. These receptors came from a woman older than 75 with acute or convalescent COVID-19. CDR3s include the opening cysteine and the closing phenylalanine or tryptophan. Each record gives: CDR3 length, clone size, V gene, J gene, D gene, CDR3 DNA, CDR3 protein. A D gene is named only where the DNA matches it firmly. Expanded clones are given a class, and other clones once, few, many or no size at all.

CDR3 length: 17
clone size: once
V gene: TRBV18
J gene: TRBJ2-7
D gene: -
CDR3 DNA: TGTGCCAGCTCACGATCCACACGACAGGCCCGTATAATCGAGCAGTACTTC
CDR3 protein: CASSRSTRQARIIEQYF

CDR3 length: 13
clone size: -
V gene: TRBV2
J gene: TRBJ1-3
D gene: -
CDR3 DNA: TGTGCCAGCATCCCAGACTCTGGAAACACCATATATTTT
CDR3 protein: CASIPDSGNTIYF

CDR3 length: 15
clone size: -
V gene: TRBV6-5
J gene: TRBJ2-3
D gene: TRBD1
CDR3 DNA: TGTGCCAGCAAACTAACAGGGGCCGGCACAGATACGCAGTATTTT
CDR3 protein: CASKLTGAGTDTQYF

CDR3 length: 14
clone size: -
V gene: TRBV6-6
J gene: TRBJ2-7
D gene: -
CDR3 DNA: TGTGCCAGCAGTTACCGGGACTTCTCCTACGAGCAGTACTTC
CDR3 protein: CASSYRDFSYEQYF

CDR3 length: 16
clone size: -
V gene: TRBV5-1
J gene: TRBJ1-3
D gene: TRBD1
CDR3 DNA: TGCGCCAGCAGCTTTTTAGGTCAGGGGGCTGGAAACACCATATATTTT
CDR3 protein: CASSFLGQGAGNTIYF

CDR3 length: 15
clone size: -
V gene: TRBV29-1
J gene: TRBJ1-2
D gene: -
CDR3 DNA: TGCAGCGTTGTGGGAGGGGGTAATAGAAACTATGGCTACACCTTC
CDR3 protein: CSVVGGGNRNYGYTF

CDR3 length: 18
clone size: -
V gene: TRBV9
J gene: TRBJ2-7
D gene: -
CDR3 DNA: TGTGCCAGCAGCCTAGAGGGGAATGTGTGGGGGCTGATCTACGAGCAGTACTTC
CDR3 protein: CASSLEGNVWGLIYEQYF

CDR3 length: 16
clone size: -
V gene: TRBV4-2
J gene: TRBJ2-1
D gene: TRBD2
CDR3 DNA: TGTGCCAGCAGCCAAGGGCTGGTAGCGGGAGAGAATGAGCAGTTCTTC
CDR3 protein: CASSQGLVAGENEQFF

CDR3 length: 13
clone size: -
V gene: TRBV18
J gene: TRBJ2-1
D gene: TRBD1
CDR3 DNA: TGTGCCAGCTCACCAGGGACAGGCAATGAGCAGTTCTTC
CDR3 protein: CASSPGTGNEQFF

CDR3 length: 14
clone size: -
V gene: TRBV19
J gene: TRBJ1-1
D gene: -
CDR3 DNA: TGTGCCAGTAGTATAGGGGGAGGCTGGACTGAAGCTTTCTTT
CDR3 protein: CASSIGGGWTEAFF

CDR3 length: 15
clone size: -
V gene: TRBV5-1
J gene: TRBJ2-3
D gene: -
CDR3 DNA: TGCGCCAGCAGCTTGGTGGCGGGAAGCACAGATACGCAGTATTTT
CDR3 protein: CASSLVAGSTDTQYF

CDR3 length: 13
clone size: -
V gene: TRBV19
J gene: TRBJ1-2
D gene: -
CDR3 DNA: TGTGCCAGTAGTATAGATTCTTACTATGGCTACACCTTC
CDR3 protein: CASSIDSYYGYTF

CDR3 length: 16
clone size: -
V gene: TRBV28
J gene: TRBJ2-5
D gene: -
CDR3 DNA: TGTGCCAGCAGCCCGCCGTGGGGCGGTTTTAAAGGGACCCAGTACTTC
CDR3 protein: CASSPPWGGFKGTQYF

CDR3 length: 13
clone size: -
V gene: TRBV6-5
J gene: TRBJ1-4
D gene: -
CDR3 DNA: TGTGCCAGCCGGGACACCGGGTATGAAAAACTGTTTTTT
CDR3 protein: CASRDTGYEKLFF

CDR3 length: 16
clone size: -
V gene: TRBV5-1
J gene: TRBJ2-3
D gene: TRBD2
CDR3 DNA: TGCGCCAGCAGCCCCGGACTAGCCCAAAGCACAGATACGCAGTATTTT
CDR3 protein: CASSPGLAQSTDTQYF

CDR3 length: 15
clone size: -
V gene: TRBV6-5
J gene: TRBJ2-7
D gene: TRBD1
CDR3 DNA: TGTGCCAGCATCCCCGACAGGGGGAGGTCCTACGAGCAGTACTTC
CDR3 protein: CASIPDRGRSYEQYF

CDR3 length: 12
clone size: -
V gene: TRBV29-1
J gene: TRBJ2-7
D gene: -
CDR3 DNA: TGCAGCGTTGCGAGGCCGGGTTACGAGCAGTACTTC
CDR3 protein: CSVARPGYEQYF

CDR3 length: 15
clone size: -
V gene: TRBV6-2/TRBV6-3
J gene: TRBJ2-5
D gene: TRBD2
CDR3 DNA: TGTGCCAGCAGTCTACCCGGGACTAGTGGGGAGACCCAGTACTTC
CDR3 protein: CASSLPGTSGETQYF

CDR3 length: 13
clone size: few
V gene: TRBV19
J gene: TRBJ1-2
D gene: TRBD1
CDR3 DNA: TGTGCCAGTAGTATGGGACAGGGGTATGGCTACACCTTC
CDR3 protein: CASSMGQGYGYTF

CDR3 length: 17
clone size: -
V gene: TRBV23-1
J gene: TRBJ2-3
D gene: TRBD1
CDR3 DNA: TGCGCCAGCAGTCAATCGGGCAGGGGGCCACACACAGATACGCAGTATTTT
CDR3 protein: CASSQSGRGPHTDTQYF

CDR3 length: 14
clone size: -
V gene: TRBV19
J gene: TRBJ1-2
D gene: -
CDR3 DNA: TGTGCCAGTAGTATTAAGGCCAGGGACTATGGCTACACCTTC
CDR3 protein: CASSIKARDYGYTF

CDR3 length: 12
clone size: -
V gene: TRBV29-1
J gene: TRBJ1-5
D gene: -
CDR3 DNA: TGCAGCGTTGGCTCGGGTAATCAGCCCCAGCATTTT
CDR3 protein: CSVGSGNQPQHF

CDR3 length: 15
clone size: -
V gene: TRBV6-4
J gene: TRBJ2-3
D gene: -
CDR3 DNA: TGTGCCAGCAGTGACGTAGCGACTAGCACAGATACGCAGTATTTT
CDR3 protein: CASSDVATSTDTQYF

CDR3 length: 18
clone size: -
V gene: TRBV14
J gene: TRBJ2-5
D gene: -
CDR3 DNA: TGTGCCAGCAGCCAAGATTGGGCCGGGAGATGGCGGCAAGAGACCCAGTACTTC
CDR3 protein: CASSQDWAGRWRQETQYF

CDR3 length: 14
clone size: -
V gene: TRBV10-2
J gene: TRBJ2-1
D gene: TRBD2
CDR3 DNA: TGCGCCAGCACCCCTAGCGGGGAATACAATGAGCAGTTCTTC
CDR3 protein: CASTPSGEYNEQFF

CDR3 length: 15
clone size: -
V gene: TRBV9
J gene: TRBJ1-2
D gene: -
CDR3 DNA: TGTGCCAGCAGCACCCAACAGGGCACAAACTATGGCTACACCTTC
CDR3 protein: CASSTQQGTNYGYTF

CDR3 length: 10
clone size: -
V gene: TRBV20-1
J gene: TRBJ2-1
D gene: -
CDR3 DNA: TGCAGTGTATTCGGCAATGAGCAGTTCTTC
CDR3 protein: CSVFGNEQFF

CDR3 length: 16
clone size: once
V gene: TRBV5-1
J gene: TRBJ2-1
D gene: TRBD2
CDR3 DNA: TGCGCCAGCAGCGTAGCGGGGGTGGGTACTTGGGATGAGCAGTTCTTC
CDR3 protein: CASSVAGVGTWDEQFF

CDR3 length: 15
clone size: -
V gene: TRBV5-1
J gene: TRBJ1-4
D gene: -
CDR3 DNA: TGCGCCAGCAGCTTGGCCTCAGGGGAGGGTGAAAAACTGTTTTTT
CDR3 protein: CASSLASGEGEKLFF

CDR3 length: 11
clone size: many
V gene: TRBV28
J gene: TRBJ2-7
D gene: TRBD1
CDR3 DNA: TGTGCCAGCAGTTTCTACCAAAGACAGGGCTTC
CDR3 protein: CASSFYQRQGF

CDR3 length: 16
clone size: -
V gene: TRBV9
J gene: TRBJ1-6
D gene: TRBD1
CDR3 DNA: TGTGCCAGCAGCACACGCGGACAGGGGATGAATTCACCCCTCCACTTT
CDR3 protein: CASSTRGQGMNSPLHF

CDR3 length: 13
clone size: -
V gene: TRBV5-1
J gene: TRBJ2-3
D gene: TRBD2
CDR3 DNA: TGCGCCACCACGGGAGGGTGGACAGATACGCAGTATTTT
CDR3 protein: CATTGGWTDTQYF

CDR3 length: 14
clone size: -
V gene: TRBV10-3
J gene: TRBJ1-1
D gene: TRBD1
CDR3 DNA: TGTGCCATCAGGTCGGACAGGGGGAACACTGAAGCTTTCTTT
CDR3 protein: CAIRSDRGNTEAFF

CDR3 length: 17
clone size: -
V gene: TRBV19
J gene: TRBJ2-6
D gene: -
CDR3 DNA: TGTGCCAGTAGTATAGATCTTTCGAGCTCTGGGGCCAACGTCCTGACTTTC
CDR3 protein: CASSIDLSSSGANVLTF

CDR3 length: 16
clone size: few
V gene: TRBV23-1
J gene: TRBJ2-7
D gene: TRBD2
CDR3 DNA: TGCGCCAGCAGTCCTCCCGAGCGGGGGAGCTCCTACGAGCAGTACTTC
CDR3 protein: CASSPPERGSSYEQYF

CDR3 length: 15
clone size: -
V gene: TRBV4-1
J gene: TRBJ2-2
D gene: -
CDR3 DNA: TGCGCCAGCAGCCAAGGGAGGGCAAACACCGGGGAGCTGTTTTTT
CDR3 protein: CASSQGRANTGELFF

CDR3 length: 13
clone size: -
V gene: TRBV12-3/TRBV12-4
J gene: TRBJ2-5
D gene: -
CDR3 DNA: TGTGCCAGCAGTGGAGGGCAACGGGAGACCCAGTACTTC
CDR3 protein: CASSGGQRETQYF

CDR3 length: 14
clone size: -
V gene: TRBV10-3
J gene: TRBJ2-7
D gene: TRBD2
CDR3 DNA: TGTGCCATCAGTGGCCCTAGCGGGAGGAACGAGCAGTACTTC
CDR3 protein: CAISGPSGRNEQYF

CDR3 length: 14
clone size: -
V gene: TRBV19
J gene: TRBJ1-6
D gene: -
CDR3 DNA: TGTGCCACCAGTACGGGAGAGAATAATTCACCCCTCCACTTT
CDR3 protein: CATSTGENNSPLHF

CDR3 length: 16
clone size: -
V gene: TRBV19
J gene: TRBJ1-2
D gene: -
CDR3 DNA: TGTGCCAGTAGTCCCCCCCGCAGGACCACGGGGGGTGGCTACACCTTC
CDR3 protein: CASSPPRRTTGGGYTF

CDR3 length: 16
clone size: -
V gene: TRBV3-1/TRBV3-2
J gene: TRBJ1-4
D gene: -
CDR3 DNA: TGTGCCAGCAGCCAAGCACGGGGGTCCTATAATGAAAAACTGTTTTTT
CDR3 protein: CASSQARGSYNEKLFF

CDR3 length: 17
clone size: -
V gene: TRBV9
J gene: TRBJ2-3
D gene: TRBD2
CDR3 DNA: TGTGCCAGCAGCTTCCGTGGGACTAGCCGAGCCACAGATACGCAGTATTTT
CDR3 protein: CASSFRGTSRATDTQYF

CDR3 length: 15
clone size: -
V gene: TRBV19
J gene: TRBJ1-5
D gene: -
CDR3 DNA: TGTGCCAGTAGTATTAGCCCTGATAGCAATCAGCCCCAGCATTTT
CDR3 protein: CASSISPDSNQPQHF

CDR3 length: 13
clone size: -
V gene: TRBV30
J gene: TRBJ2-2
D gene: -
CDR3 DNA: TGTGCCTGGAACGCGGGAATCACCGGGGAGCTGTTTTTT
CDR3 protein: CAWNAGITGELFF

CDR3 length: 15
clone size: -
V gene: TRBV19
J gene: TRBJ2-3
D gene: TRBD2
CDR3 DNA: TGTGCCAGTAGGCTAGCGGGAGGGCTGGCAGATACGCAGTATTTT
CDR3 protein: CASRLAGGLADTQYF

CDR3 length: 14
clone size: many
V gene: TRBV9
J gene: TRBJ1-2
D gene: TRBD1
CDR3 DNA: TGTGCCAGCAGCTTGGGAACAGGGGGGCTAGGCTACACCTTC
CDR3 protein: CASSLGTGGLGYTF

CDR3 length: 14
clone size: -
V gene: TRBV6-5
J gene: TRBJ2-5
D gene: TRBD1
CDR3 DNA: TGTGCCAGCAAGGAATCAGACAGGGGCGAGACCCAGTACTTC
CDR3 protein: CASKESDRGETQYF